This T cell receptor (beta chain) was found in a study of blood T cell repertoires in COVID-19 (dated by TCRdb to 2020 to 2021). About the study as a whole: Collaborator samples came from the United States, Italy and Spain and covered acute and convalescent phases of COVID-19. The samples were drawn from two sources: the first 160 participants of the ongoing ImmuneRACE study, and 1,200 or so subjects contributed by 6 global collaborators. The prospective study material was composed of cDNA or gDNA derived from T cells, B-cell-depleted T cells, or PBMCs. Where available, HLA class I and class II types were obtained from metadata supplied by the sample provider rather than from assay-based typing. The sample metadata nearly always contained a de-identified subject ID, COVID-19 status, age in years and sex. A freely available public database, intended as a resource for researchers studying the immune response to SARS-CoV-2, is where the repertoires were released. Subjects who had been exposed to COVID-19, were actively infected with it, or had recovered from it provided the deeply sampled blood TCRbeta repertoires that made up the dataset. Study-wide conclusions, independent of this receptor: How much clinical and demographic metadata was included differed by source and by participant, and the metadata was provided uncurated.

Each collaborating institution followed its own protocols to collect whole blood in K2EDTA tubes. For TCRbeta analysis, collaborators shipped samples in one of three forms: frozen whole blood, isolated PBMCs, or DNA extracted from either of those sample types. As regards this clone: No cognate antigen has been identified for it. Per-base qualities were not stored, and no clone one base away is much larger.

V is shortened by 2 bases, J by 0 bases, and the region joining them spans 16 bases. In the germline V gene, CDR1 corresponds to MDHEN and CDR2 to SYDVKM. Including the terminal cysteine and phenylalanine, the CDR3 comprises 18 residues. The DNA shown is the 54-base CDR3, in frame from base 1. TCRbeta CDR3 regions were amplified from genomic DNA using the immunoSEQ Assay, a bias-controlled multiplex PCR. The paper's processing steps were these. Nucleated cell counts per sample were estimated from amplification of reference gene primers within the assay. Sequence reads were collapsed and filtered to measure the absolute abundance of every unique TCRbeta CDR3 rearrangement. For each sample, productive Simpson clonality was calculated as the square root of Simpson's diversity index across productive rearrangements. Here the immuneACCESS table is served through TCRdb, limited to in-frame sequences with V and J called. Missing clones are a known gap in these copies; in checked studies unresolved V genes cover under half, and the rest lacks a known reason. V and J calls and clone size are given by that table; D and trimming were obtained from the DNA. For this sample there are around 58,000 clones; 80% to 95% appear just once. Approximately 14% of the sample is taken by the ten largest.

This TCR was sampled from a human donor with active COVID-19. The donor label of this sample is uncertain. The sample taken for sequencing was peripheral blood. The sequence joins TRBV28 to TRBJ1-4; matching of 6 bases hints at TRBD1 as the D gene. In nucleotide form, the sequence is TGTGCCAGCAGTTTAGTAGGGACATCCAAAGCAACTAATGAAAAACTGTTTTTT. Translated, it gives CASSLVGTSKATNEKLFF.